This T cell receptor beta chain emerged from a study of blood T cell repertoires in COVID-19. CDR3 size: 16 residues. V lost 5 bases and J lost 3, with 17 bases in between. Germline CDR1 SGHTA, CDR2 FQGTGA. Original methodology: Reference gene primers were amplified, and this amplification served to estimate nucleated cell counts. Data came from immunoSEQ multiplex PCR; TCRdb stores just in-frame clones and leaves some out. Clone size and V and J calls were adopted from that table, with D and trimming inferred from the DNA. The sample lists about 210,000 clones, 80% occurring once. The sequenced sample consisted of peripheral blood. The TCR was taken from a woman aged 70 to 79 with acute or convalescent COVID-19. The chain carries TRBV7-3 and TRBJ2-1, with D maybe TRBD2 (5 bases). The CDR3 DNA sequence: TGTGCCAGCAGCCTAGACGGAGGCGGCTTCTACAATGAGCAGTTCTTC. This codes for CASSLDGGGFYNEQFF.